This TCR beta chain was observed in a study of sequential checkpoint blockade in melanoma. Turning to the study itself: Each arm's sequence ended with maintenance nivolumab.

Noted treatment: randomized to nivolumab then ipilimumab (arm A) or the reverse (arm B). Sorted cells were live CD3+CD8+, lacking CD19 and CD56, from PBMCs. The CDR3 is 15 residues long. Germline CDR1 MNHEY, CDR2 SMNVEV (reference sequence). V lost 4 bases, J lost 4 bases, and 16 bases lay in between. Here immunoSEQ multiplex PCR was the method, and the copy in TCRdb shows in-frame clones only, minus some. The sample has about 20,000 clones; roughly four fifths are singletons. The table lists this clone with a count of one. This sequence was found in a human donor with melanoma. V and J are TRBV27 and TRBJ1-2; D gene unclear. The sample consisted of CD8+ T cells sorted from blood (inferred from file names), taken from a patient given nivolumab and ipilimumab in sequence. CDR3 nucleotide sequence: TGTGCCAGCAGTTCACTCGACGGACTGTTCTATGGCTACACCTTC. Translating it yields CASSSLDGLFYGYTF.